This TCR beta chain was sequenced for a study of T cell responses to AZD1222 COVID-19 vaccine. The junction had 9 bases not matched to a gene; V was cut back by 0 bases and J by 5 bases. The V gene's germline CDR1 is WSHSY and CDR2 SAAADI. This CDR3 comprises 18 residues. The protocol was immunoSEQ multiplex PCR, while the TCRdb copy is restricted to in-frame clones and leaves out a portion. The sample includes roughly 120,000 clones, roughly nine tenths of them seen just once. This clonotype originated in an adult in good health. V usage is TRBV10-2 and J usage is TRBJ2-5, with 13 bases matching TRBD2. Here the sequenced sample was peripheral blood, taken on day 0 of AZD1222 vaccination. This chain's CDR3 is CASSESRTSGGLRETQYF. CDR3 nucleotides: TGCGCCAGCAGTGAGTCGAGGACTAGCGGGGGTCTGCGGGAGACCCAGTACTTC.